The rows below give T cell receptor beta chains drawn from one sample of a study of blood T cell repertoires in COVID-19. Repertoires were generated with immunoSEQ multiplex PCR, while TCRdb's copy carries only in-frame clones and drops some. The sample contains approximately 200,000 clones, 70% to 90% of which appear only once. The sequencing input was peripheral blood. These receptors all stem from a human donor with active or convalescent COVID-19. The donor label of this sample is uncertain. Both conserved end residues are part of each CDR3. The D gene is left open where the match is weak. Not every row has a clone size; where given, it reads once, few, many or a size class.

J gene,V gene,clone size,D gene,CDR3 DNA,CDR3 protein
TRBJ2-7,TRBV5-5,NA,TRBD1,TGTGCCAGCAGCTTACGGAAACAGGGGAACGAGCAGTACTTC,CASSLRKQGNEQYF
TRBJ1-4,TRBV28,NA,NA,TGTGCCAGCAGTGAAGCAGGGACGGGGGGAAAACTGTTTTTT,CASSEAGTGGKLFF
TRBJ2-7,TRBV15,few,TRBD1,TGTGCCACCAGCAGAGAAGTAGGACAGGGGTTCTACGAGCAGTACTTC,CATSREVGQGFYEQYF
TRBJ2-7,TRBV7-8,NA,NA,TGTGCCAGCAGCTCGTTGACTGCTAGCTCCTACGAGCAGTACTTC,CASSSLTASSYEQYF
TRBJ1-6,TRBV3-1/TRBV3-2,once,NA,TGTGCCAGCAGCCAAGATTATCTTGCGGGGGGGAAATCACCCCTCCACTTT,CASSQDYLAGGKSPLHF
TRBJ2-7,TRBV19,NA,TRBD1,TGTGCCAGTCGAGACAGGGGATCCTACGAGCAGTACTTC,CASRDRGSYEQYF
TRBJ2-5,TRBV2,NA,TRBD2,TGTGCCAGACGGATTAGCGGGGGGTACGGGACCCAGTACTTC,CARRISGGYGTQYF
TRBJ2-7,TRBV21-1,NA,NA,TGTGCCAGCGAAGTAGGGGACAGGGGCGACGAGCAGTACTTC,CASEVGDRGDEQYF
TRBJ1-5,TRBV28,few,TRBD1,TGTGCCAGCAGTTCGGGACAGCTTACTCATCAGCCCCAGCATTTT,CASSSGQLTHQPQHF
TRBJ1-1,TRBV3-1/TRBV3-2,NA,NA,TGTGCCAGCAGCCAAGTCGCCAGGGGTGGCACTGAAGCTTTCTTT,CASSQVARGGTEAFF
TRBJ1-5,TRBV28,once,TRBD1,TGTGCCAGCAACAGCCTCCTTCCGGGACAGGACAATCAGCCCCAGCATTTT,CASNSLLPGQDNQPQHF
TRBJ1-5,TRBV6-5,NA,TRBD1,TGTGCCAGCAGCCCGACAGGGAATAGCAATCAGCCCCAGCATTTT,CASSPTGNSNQPQHF
TRBJ1-2,TRBV6-4,NA,NA,TGTGCCAGCAGTGACTCGGGTGTCAGGGATGGCTACACCTTC,CASSDSGVRDGYTF
TRBJ2-1,TRBV12-3/TRBV12-4,NA,NA,TGTGCCAGCAGTTCCTTCCGGTACAATGAGCAGTTCTTC,CASSSFRYNEQFF
TRBJ2-1,TRBV5-4,NA,TRBD2,TGTGCCAGCACTACGGGGGGGGGTCGGCTAGCTGCCTACAATGAGCAGTTCTTC,CASTTGGGRLAAYNEQFF
TRBJ1-1,TRBV7-9,NA,TRBD1,TGTGCCAGCAGCGCCGGACAGGGGAACACTGAAGCTTTCTTT,CASSAGQGNTEAFF
TRBJ2-1,TRBV9,NA,NA,TGTGCCAGCAGCGTAGTGAGCGGCGCTTACAATGAGCAGTTCTTC,CASSVVSGAYNEQFF
TRBJ1-2,TRBV19,NA,TRBD1,TGTGCCAGTAGTTGGGGGACAGGGAACGGTCCTAACTATGGCTACACCTTC,CASSWGTGNGPNYGYTF
TRBJ2-1,TRBV3-1/TRBV3-2,NA,TRBD2,TGTGCCAGCAGCCAAGCGGGAGGGCCGGTCGGCAAGTTCTTC,CASSQAGGPVGKFF
TRBJ2-1,TRBV15,NA,TRBD2,TGTGCCACCAGCAGAGATGTTCGGCTAGCGGAGAACAATGAGCAGTTCTTC,CATSRDVRLAENNEQFF
TRBJ2-1,TRBV14,once,NA,TGTGCCAGCAGCCAGCTTGTTCGGAGTGCCTACAATGAGCAGTTCTTC,CASSQLVRSAYNEQFF
TRBJ2-7,TRBV28,NA,NA,TGTGCCAGCAGCCATTACAGGGCCTACGAGCAGTACTTC,CASSHYRAYEQYF
TRBJ1-4,TRBV5-1,NA,TRBD1,TGCGCCAGCAGCGACCGGACAGGGACGATTGGTAATGAAAAACTGTTTTTT,CASSDRTGTIGNEKLFF
TRBJ2-7,TRBV25-1,NA,NA,TGTGCCAGCAGTGAGGGGGGATCGGGATACGAGCAGTACTTC,CASSEGGSGYEQYF
TRBJ2-7,TRBV5-4,NA,TRBD2,TGTGCCAGCAGCTTGGCTTCTAGCGGGGGACTCTACGAGCAGTACTTC,CASSLASSGGLYEQYF
TRBJ2-5,TRBV11-2,NA,NA,TGTGCCAGCAGCGCAGGACTTAGCCAAGAGACCCAGTACTTC,CASSAGLSQETQYF
TRBJ1-3,TRBV4-2,NA,NA,TGTGCCAGCAGCCAAGTTCTACGGGGGAAGGGAAACACCATATATTTT,CASSQVLRGKGNTIYF
TRBJ2-1,TRBV19,NA,NA,TGTGCCAGTAGCTTTGGGCAGGGGTACAATGAGCAGTTCTTC,CASSFGQGYNEQFF
TRBJ2-4,TRBV7-2,NA,NA,TGTGCCAGCAGCCCCCAGCCGGACCTGGGAGCATCAGTTCAGTACTTC,CASSPQPDLGASVQYF
TRBJ1-2,TRBV7-2,NA,NA,TGTGCCAGCAGCTTAGCTTTTCAGGGCCCTAGCTATGGCTACACCTTC,CASSLAFQGPSYGYTF
TRBJ2-2,TRBV19,once,TRBD1,TGTGCCAGTAGCGACAGGGGGCACACCGGGGAGCTGTTTTTT,CASSDRGHTGELFF
TRBJ2-3,TRBV10-3,NA,TRBD2,TGTGCCATCAGCGGACTAGCGGGGGGCAGCACAGATACGCAGTATTTT,CAISGLAGGSTDTQYF
TRBJ1-2,TRBV30,NA,NA,TGTGCCTGGGACCGACGGGGGTATGGCTACACCTTC,CAWDRRGYGYTF
TRBJ2-5,TRBV7-9,NA,NA,TGTGCCAGCAGCTTTCGCGGTGCGGAGACCCAGTACTTC,CASSFRGAETQYF
TRBJ1-1,TRBV12-3/TRBV12-4,once,NA,TGTGCCAGCAGTACTGCACCGAGGACTGAAGCTTTCTTT,CASSTAPRTEAFF
TRBJ2-2,TRBV19,NA,TRBD2,TGTGCCAGTAGTATAGGCCCGGGACTAGCGGGAGGGTCATCCGGGGAGCTGTTTTTT,CASSIGPGLAGGSSGELFF
TRBJ1-1,TRBV6-5,NA,NA,TGTGCCAGCAGTTACCCCGCGATTACAGGGAGCACTGAAGCTTTCTTT,CASSYPAITGSTEAFF
TRBJ2-5,TRBV6-2/TRBV6-3,NA,NA,TGTGCCAGCAGTTACGGGGGGTGGGAGACCCAGTACTTC,CASSYGGWETQYF
TRBJ1-5,TRBV27,once,NA,TGTGCCACTCTCCGACCTCACCTAGGGGCTGTAAGCAATCAGCCCCAGCATTTT,CATLRPHLGAVSNQPQHF
TRBJ2-7,TRBV10-3,NA,TRBD1,TGTGCCATCAGGAGGGAACAGGGGGCTCACGAGCAGTACTTC,CAIRREQGAHEQYF
TRBJ2-3,TRBV15,NA,TRBD2,TGTGCCACCAGCAGGGAGACTAGCGGGAGGGGGGAAGATACGCAGTATTTT,CATSRETSGRGEDTQYF
TRBJ2-6,TRBV10-3,NA,TRBD1,TGTGCCATCAACCACTCCCGGGACAGGGGGCCTGGGGCCAACGTCCTGACTTTC,CAINHSRDRGPGANVLTF
TRBJ2-1,TRBV10-3,NA,TRBD2,TGTGCCATCGGGGGGGAGGAGCAGTTCTTC,CAIGGEEQFF
TRBJ2-7,TRBV5-4,once,TRBD2,TGTGCCAGCAGTGATAGCGGGAGCTACGAGCAGTACTTC,CASSDSGSYEQYF
TRBJ2-7,TRBV19,NA,TRBD1,TGTGCCAGTAGTGAAGACAGGGGTAGTGAGCAGTACTTC,CASSEDRGSEQYF
TRBJ2-2,TRBV5-8,NA,TRBD1,TGTGCCAGCAGCTTACCACCGGGACAGGGGGACTTAACCGGGGAGCTGTTTTTT,CASSLPPGQGDLTGELFF
TRBJ2-2,TRBV25-1,NA,TRBD2,TGTGCCAGCAGTGAATTAGCGGGCTTTAACACCGGGGAGCTGTTTTTT,CASSELAGFNTGELFF
TRBJ1-5,TRBV4-3,few,NA,TGCGCCAGCAGCCAATCGGACAGACCGCATCAGCCCCAGCATTTT,CASSQSDRPHQPQHF
TRBJ1-1,TRBV6-6,NA,TRBD1,TGTGCCAGCAGAGACACAGGGGGCTCTACTGAAGCTTTCTTT,CASRDTGGSTEAFF
TRBJ1-2,TRBV7-2,NA,TRBD1,TGTGCCAGCAGCTTAGGCACAGGGGTGAACTATGGCTACACCTTC,CASSLGTGVNYGYTF
TRBJ2-4,TRBV2,NA,NA,TGTGCCAGCAGCCTCCTGGAGGCCAAAAACATTCAGTACTTC,CASSLLEAKNIQYF
TRBJ1-2,TRBV9,NA,NA,TGTGCCAGCAGCCCCCGGGGGAATACTAACTATGGCTACACCTTC,CASSPRGNTNYGYTF
TRBJ1-2,TRBV5-4,NA,NA,TGTGCCAGCAGGTCAGGTACTGAACTAAGGCGGGACTATGGCTACACCTTC,CASRSGTELRRDYGYTF